Below, 29 T cell receptor beta chains from the same sample are listed, as sequenced in a study of blood T cell repertoires in COVID-19. Generated by immunoSEQ multiplex PCR, the TCRdb table keeps only in-frame clones and is missing some. The sample shows approximately 82,000 clones, roughly 92% of them seen only once. The sequencing input was peripheral blood. Receptors were obtained from a woman in her fifties or sixties with active COVID-19.

The rearrangement uses TRBV7-2 and TRBJ1-4; D ambiguous. Trimming took 3 bases from V and 3 from J, leaving 8 bases between them. Germline-derived CDR1 and CDR2 are SGHTA and FQGNSA. CDR3 length: 14 amino acids. The CDR3 DNA sequence: TGTGCCAGCAGCTTGCGGGCATCTAATGAAAAACTGTTTTTT. Its translation: CASSLRASNEKLFF.

This clone was counted once. V is TRBV4-3 and J is TRBJ1-4, with D unclear. The V gene lost 4 bases and the J gene lost 0 bases, with 6 bases spanning the gap. From germline, CDR1 is LGHNA and CDR2 YSLEER. The CDR3 is made up of 14 amino acids. The CDR3 here is CASSPTTTNEKLFF. The CDR3 bases are TGCGCCAGCAGCCCCACAACAACTAATGAAAAACTGTTTTTT.

This clone has a single count. The V gene is TRBV6-2 or TRBV6-3, the J gene TRBJ2-1, with 11 bases that match TRBD2. The CDR3 covers 19 residues. Germline CDR1 is MNHEY and CDR2 is SVGEGT. The J segment lost 6 bases and the V segment lost 0 bases, leaving 13 bases of the junction unmatched. The CDR3, as DNA: TGTGCCAGCAGTTACTCTCTTTGGGTAGCGGGAGGGAAGGGCAATGAGCAGTTCTTC. It specifies CASSYSLWVAGGKGNEQFF.

The chain carries TRBV24-1 and TRBJ1-4; a weak D match, TRBD1 (5 bases). The CDR3 consists of 16 residues. CDR1 is KGHDR, CDR2 SFDVKD, per germline. Trimming took off 3 bases at V and 5 bases at J, with 15 bases between the two ends. The CDR3 is CATSDGSGTSNEKLFF. CDR3 DNA sequence: TGTGCCACCAGTGATGGATCAGGGACTTCAAATGAAAAACTGTTTTTT.

The rearrangement joins TRBV20-1 to TRBJ2-7; D may be TRBD2 (5 bases). V was clipped by 3 bases and J by 0 bases, with 12 bases between them. Per the germline V gene, CDR1 is DFQATT and CDR2 is SNEGSKA (reference sequence). The CDR3 sequence is 14 residues long. CDR3 DNA sequence: TGCAGTGCTAGTAACCCGGGATTCTCCTACGAGCAGTACTTC. The encoded protein is CSASNPGFSYEQYF.

The chain is built from TRBV18 and TRBJ2-1; the D gene is possibly TRBD1 (6 bases). CDR3 length: 12 residues. Germline V lookup: CDR1 KGHSH, CDR2 LQKENI. The ends were cut back, 3 bases at V and 6 bases at J, with 6 bases in the middle. The CDR3 here is CASSPTGNEQFF. CDR3 in DNA: TGTGCCAGCTCACCGACAGGCAATGAGCAGTTCTTC.

The rearrangement links TRBV28 to TRBJ2-1; D perhaps matches TRBD2 (5 bases). Germline loops: CDR1 MDHEN, CDR2 SYDVKM. The CDR3 sequence is 13 residues long. Deletions cut 2 bases from V and 5 bases from J, with 7 bases between. This CDR3 is CASSLMTNNEQFF. CDR3 sequence (DNA): TGTGCCAGCAGTTTAATGACTAACAATGAGCAGTTCTTC.

V usage is TRBV30 and J usage is TRBJ2-3, with 7 bases fitting TRBD2. The ends lost 0 bases at V and 3 bases at J; junction bases unmatched: 6. This CDR3 comprises 15 residues. Per germline, CDR1 GTSNPN and CDR2 SVGIG (reference sequence). CDR3 in amino acids: CAWSVRGSLTDTQYF. The DNA for the CDR3 is TGTGCCTGGAGTGTACGCGGGAGTTTAACAGATACGCAGTATTTT.

This sequence joins TRBV7-3 and TRBJ2-2; 15 bases are a match to TRBD2. Germline V gene lookup returns CDR1 SGHTA and CDR2 FQGTGA. V lost 5 bases to trimming and J lost 5 bases; unmatched junction nucleotides: 9. The CDR3 is made up of 18 amino acids. The CDR3 sequence: CASSPLWTSGRGTGELFF. CDR3 coding DNA: TGTGCCAGCAGCCCTTTGTGGACTAGCGGGAGGGGTACCGGGGAGCTGTTTTTT.

This chain connects TRBV2 to TRBJ1-4, with 7 bases aligning to TRBD1. The junction had 5 bases not matched to a gene; V was cut back by 7 bases and J by 3 bases. This CDR3 region has 14 residues. Germline assignment: CDR1 SNHLY and CDR2 FYNNEI. The CDR3 here is CASIADRANEKLFF. The CDR3, as DNA: TGTGCCAGCATTGCCGACAGGGCTAATGAAAAACTGTTTTTT.

The V call is TRBV5-4, the J call TRBJ2-1, with 9 bases matching TRBD2. The trim removed 4 bases at V and 5 bases at J, leaving 7 bases unmatched. The CDR3 is 15 residues long. The germline CDR1 and CDR2 sequences are SGHNT and YYREEE (reference sequence). This chain's CDR3 is CASSDGLATNNEQFF. In DNA form, the CDR3 reads TGTGCCAGCAGCGACGGACTAGCGACCAACAATGAGCAGTTCTTC.

This chain's CDR3 is CASSGLYRAGNYGYTF. Written as DNA, the CDR3 is TGTGCCAGCAGTGGACTCTACAGGGCCGGGAACTATGGCTACACCTTC. The gene calls are TRBV6-1 and TRBJ1-2; a weak D match, TRBD1 (6 bases). Germline CDR1 MNHNS, CDR2 SASEGT. The CDR3 runs 16 residues. Trimming pared 4 bases from V and 2 bases from J, leaving 17 bases between.

The chain combines TRBV14 with TRBJ2-1, with unresolved D. Germline V gives CDR1 SGHDN, CDR2 FVKESK. The CDR3 contains 12 residues. The V and J ends lost 4 bases and 10 bases respectively, with 11 bases between them. The chain's CDR3 is CASSRTSREQFF. CDR3 DNA: TGTGCCAGCAGCCGTACATCGAGGGAGCAGTTCTTC.

The rearrangement links TRBV25-1 to TRBJ1-4; TRBD1 matches at 7 bases. The germline V gene encodes CDR1 MGHDK and CDR2 SYGVNS. The CDR3 runs to 15 residues. J gave up 4 bases and V 5 bases, and 7 bases lay outside the gene matches. The CDR3 protein is CASSLQTGSNEKLFF. CDR3 in DNA: TGTGCCAGCAGTCTACAGACAGGGAGTAATGAAAAACTGTTTTTT.

The chain couples TRBV28 to TRBJ1-1, with D unresolved. The germline gives CDR1 MDHEN, CDR2 SYDVKM. The CDR3 sequence is 14 residues long. V lost 2 bases, J lost 0 bases, and 7 bases lay in between. CDR3 sequence (DNA): TGTGCCAGCAGTTTAGCGCTATTGAACACTGAAGCTTTCTTT. Protein: CASSLALLNTEAFF.

This sequence joins TRBV5-5 and TRBJ1-4; 9 positions match TRBD1. Looked up from germline, CDR1 is SGHKS and CDR2 is YYEKEE (reference sequence). J lost 7 bases, V lost 3 bases, and 4 bases had no gene match. The CDR3 has 14 amino acids. CDR3 nucleotide sequence: TGTGCCAGCAGCTCCGGGACAGGGATTGAAAAACTGTTTTTT. Translated: CASSSGTGIEKLFF.

This rearrangement joins TRBV27 to TRBJ1-2; no reliable D call. V gave up 4 bases and J gave up 8 bases, with 20 bases separating them. This CDR3 contains 15 residues. CDR1 and CDR2 (germline): MNHEY, SMNVEV (reference sequence). CDR3 protein: CASSSNNPGEVGYTF. CDR3 nucleotides: TGTGCCAGCAGTTCCAACAACCCCGGAGAAGTAGGCTACACCTTC.

The rearrangement uses TRBV7-9 and TRBJ2-5; the D gene is possibly TRBD1 (7 bases). Between the trimmed V and J ends, which lost 5 bases and 0 bases, there was a span of 10 bases. The CDR3 runs 14 residues. Per the germline V gene, CDR1 is SEHNR and CDR2 is FQNEAQ (reference sequence). The CDR3 sequence: CASSQGGHQETQYF. The CDR3 coding sequence is TGTGCCAGCAGCCAGGGGGGCCACCAAGAGACCCAGTACTTC.

This chain uses TRBV6-6 with TRBJ1-2; 8 bases agree with TRBD1. The ends lost 6 bases at V and 6 bases at J; junction bases unmatched: 12. The CDR3 loop spans 15 amino acids. CDR1 is MNHNY, CDR2 SVGAGI, per germline (reference sequence). The CDR3 nucleotides are TGTGCCAGCAGAGAATTGCAGGGGGCGTCGAATGGCTACACCTTC. It specifies CASRELQGASNGYTF.

This clone was seen a single time. The rearrangement joins TRBV30 to TRBJ2-3; a possible D gene is TRBD1 (5 bases). CDR1 is GTSNPN, CDR2 SVGIG, per germline (reference sequence). This CDR3 has 12 residues. The germline V and J ends were trimmed by 4 bases and 4 bases, with 9 bases remaining between them. For the CDR3, the DNA is TGTGCCTGGAAAGGGGTCCCAGATACGCAGTATTTT. It is translated as CAWKGVPDTQYF. The full variable domain, in which reference TRBV30 and TRBJ2-3 provide the parts outside the CDR3, is SQTIHQWPATLVQPVGSPLSLECTVEGTSNPNLYWYRQAAGRGLQLLFYSVGIGQISSEVPQNLSASRPQDRQFILSSKKLLLSDSGFYLCAWKGVPDTQYFGPGTRLTVL.

J is TRBJ2-1 and V is TRBV18, with 7 bases identical to TRBD1. The CDR3 totals 13 residues. Germline V gene sequence: CDR1 KGHSH, CDR2 LQKENI. V dropped 6 bases and J dropped 9; count of bases not matched to a gene: 8. The CDR3 sequence is CASSPDRATEQFF. As DNA, the CDR3 is TGTGCCAGCTCGCCCGACAGGGCGACTGAGCAGTTCTTC.

The rearrangement uses TRBV5-6 and TRBJ1-1; TRBD1 agrees at 12 bases. Germline V lookup: CDR1 SGHDT, CDR2 YYEEEE. The CDR3 covers 15 residues. V dropped 5 bases and J dropped 5; count of bases not matched to a gene: 7. CDR3 protein: CASSRDRGRRTEAFF. The CDR3 nucleotides are TGTGCCAGCAGTAGGGACAGGGGGCGACGGACTGAAGCTTTCTTT.

The chain recombines TRBV15 with TRBJ1-1; 8 nucleotides line up with TRBD1. This CDR3 contains 15 residues. The junction had 9 bases not matched to a gene; V was cut back by 2 bases and J by 7 bases. Per germline, CDR1 LNHNV and CDR2 YYDKDF (reference sequence). CDR3 sequence reads: CATSRQTGDTSEAFF. CDR3 sequence (DNA): TGTGCCACCAGCAGACAGACAGGGGATACTAGTGAAGCTTTCTTT. The full variable domain, its missing parts supplied by reference TRBV15 and TRBJ1-1, is DAMVIQNPRYQVTQFGKPVTLSCSQTLNHNVMYWYQQKSSQAPKLLFHYYDKDFNNEADTPDNFQSRRPNTSFCFLDIRSPGLGDTAMYLCATSRQTGDTSEAFFGQGTRLTVV.

The V call is TRBV27, the J call TRBJ2-7, with TRBD2 matching 7 bases. V lost 4 bases and J lost 2; bases outside the gene matches: 8. The CDR3 has 15 amino acids. CDR1 and CDR2 (germline): MNHEY, SMNVEV (reference sequence). The CDR3, as DNA: TGTGCCAGCAGTTCCACCCGGGGAGGGCCCTACGAGCAGTACTTC. It yields the protein CASSSTRGGPYEQYF.

There are a few counts of this clone. The CDR3 sequence is CASSLGTGFYNEQFF. The CDR3 coding sequence is TGCGCCAGCAGCTTAGGGACAGGGTTCTACAATGAGCAGTTCTTC. The gene calls are TRBV5-1 and TRBJ2-1; 9 positions agree with TRBD1. The CDR3 spans 15 residues. V lost 2 bases to trimming and J lost 3 bases; unmatched junction nucleotides: 3. Germline V gives CDR1 SGHRS, CDR2 YFSETQ. Full variable domain (remainder filled in from reference TRBV5-1 and TRBJ2-1): KAGVTQTPRYLIKTRGQQVTLSCSPISGHRSVSWYQQTPGQGLQFLFEYFSETQRNKGNFPGRFSGRQFSNSRSEMNVSTLELGDSALYLCASSLGTGFYNEQFFGPGTRLTVL.

V usage is TRBV18 and J usage is TRBJ1-2; D uncertain. Trimming pared 3 bases from V and 4 bases from J, leaving 9 bases between. This CDR3 is built from 13 residues. Per the germline V gene, CDR1 is KGHSH and CDR2 is LQKENI. DNA for the CDR3: TGTGCCAGCTCACCGGAACGAGGCTATGGCTACACCTTC. Encoded protein: CASSPERGYGYTF.

This clone showed up just once. The chain couples TRBV4-1 to TRBJ2-2; TRBD1 agrees at 7 bases. Looked up from germline, CDR1 is MGHRA and CDR2 is YSYEKL. The CDR3 has 15 residues. The V and J ends lost 2 bases and 4 bases, in that order; junction bases with no gene match: 4. In nucleotides, the CDR3 is TGCGCCAGCAGCCAAAAGGGGGCAGGCACCGGGGAGCTGTTTTTT. It translates to CASSQKGAGTGELFF.

The count of this clone is one. The V and J genes are TRBV27 and TRBJ1-2; D uncertain. The CDR3 consists of 13 residues. CDR1 is MNHEY and CDR2 is SMNVEV in the germline V gene (reference sequence). The germline V and J ends were trimmed by 4 bases and 7 bases, with 13 bases remaining between them. The CDR3 DNA reads TGTGCCAGCAGTTCCCCCGGCTCAGGTGGCTACACCTTC. This sequence encodes CASSSPGSGGYTF.

The sample holds one count of this clone. V gene TRBV7-2 combines with J gene TRBJ2-1; TRBD2 might be the D (6 bases). The CDR3 has 13 residues. Germline V gene sequence: CDR1 SGHTA, CDR2 FQGNSA. Between the trimmed V and J ends, which lost 3 bases and 4 bases, there was a span of 7 bases. The CDR3 DNA follows: TGTGCCAGCAGCTTGACTAGGTACAATGAGCAGTTCTTC. Protein sequence: CASSLTRYNEQFF.